This T cell receptor beta chain was captured by sequencing in a study of T cell responses to AZD1222 COVID-19 vaccine. Broader study findings: Nearly half of spike-specific TCRs reportedly go after variant regions that carry no mutations. Along spike, vaccine-associated CD4 TCRs were found throughout, with dominance at 160-218 and 743-854. Every sample of the repertoires postdated the peak T cell response.

A word on this clone: No antigen is known for it.

CDR3 length equals 16 residues. V was clipped by 5 bases and J by 3 bases, with 19 bases between them. CDR1 is SEHNR, CDR2 FQNEAQ, per germline (reference sequence). The method was immunoSEQ multiplex PCR; TCRdb's version includes in-frame clones alone and lacks a portion of them. The sample holds around 80,000 clones, 70% to 90% seen once. The receptor's source is an adult who received the AZD1222 COVID-19 vaccine. This chain links TRBV7-9 with TRBJ2-5; D not resolved. The sequenced sample was peripheral blood, obtained 28 days after the second AZD1222 dose. As DNA, the CDR3 is TGTGCCAGCAGCCCACGGACCCCACAACCTGAAGAGACCCAGTACTTC. It specifies CASSPRTPQPEETQYF.